A single sample is the source of the 27 T cell receptor beta chains below, sequenced in a study of T-cell memory formation after mild COVID-19. One entry per CDR3 protein results from TCRdb running MiXCR on the 5' RACE reads. Here the sample spans around 320,000 distinct CDR3 sequences, 14% being singletons. Sequenced sample: PBMCs or a T cell subset sorted from them (not recorded which). These receptors were taken from a man younger than 35 who had mild COVID-19 (a few samples of this study predate the infection). Cell type and time point are not known.

V and J are TRBV20-1 and TRBJ2-7, with D possibly being TRBD1 or TRBD2 (5 bases each). V dropped 5 bases and J dropped 2 bases, with 16 bases sitting between them. The length of the CDR3 is 14 residues. Germline V lookup: CDR1 DFQATT, CDR2 SNEGSKA (reference sequence). CDR3: CSAPTGTSTYEQYF. The CDR3 DNA is TGCAGTGCTCCCACCGGGACCTCAACCTACGAGCAGTACTTC.

The V and J genes are TRBV13 and TRBJ1-1; 8 bases are a match to TRBD1. There are 14 residues in the CDR3. The V segment lost 6 bases and the J segment 8 bases; nucleotides outside the gene matches: 11. Germline V gene data show CDR1 as PRHDT and CDR2 as FYEKMQ (reference sequence). CDR3 sequence (DNA): TGTGCCAGCAGGACGAGGGGGGACAGGAAAGAAGCTTTCTTT. Amino acids: CASRTRGDRKEAFF. The full variable domain, in which reference TRBV13 and TRBJ1-1 provide the parts outside the CDR3, is AAGVIQSPRHLIKEKRETATLKCYPIPRHDTVYWYQQGPGQDPQFLISFYEKMQSDKGSIPDRFSAQQFSDYHSELNMSSLELGDSALYFCASRTRGDRKEAFFGQGTRLTVV.

The genes are TRBV9 and TRBJ1-1; D is perhaps TRBD1 (5 bases). Germline CDR1 is SGDLS and CDR2 is YYNGEE. This CDR3 contains 14 residues. Trimming cost V 0 bases and J 5 bases, with 11 bases left between them. CDR3 in DNA: TGTGCCAGCAGCGTAGGCGGGGCGCGGACTGAAGCTTTCTTT. It encodes CASSVGGARTEAFF. The full variable domain, its missing parts supplied by reference TRBV9 and TRBJ1-1, is DSGVTQTPKHLITATGQRVTLRCSPRSGDLSVYWYQQSLDQGLQFLIQYYNGEERAKGNILERFSAQQFPDLHSELNLSSLELGDSALYFCASSVGGARTEAFFGQGTRLTVV.

This clonotype has at least ten counts. This chain connects TRBV6-5 to TRBJ2-1; D might be TRBD2 (6 bases). This CDR3 spans 14 amino acids. Germline V CDR1 and CDR2: MNHEY, SVGAGI. V dropped 6 bases and J dropped 2 bases, with 11 bases sitting between them. The CDR3 region has the DNA TGTGCCAGCAGCCGGGACTCAGCCTACAATGAGCAGTTCTTC. Residues: CASSRDSAYNEQFF.

This clonotype was seen only a few times. The chain links TRBV6-2 or TRBV6-3 to TRBJ1-5; 8 bases map to TRBD1. V lost 8 bases and J lost 7; bases outside the gene matches: 10. The germline V gene has CDR1 MNHEY and CDR2 SVGEGT. This CDR3 is 14 amino acids long. CDR3 sequence: CASVPRGPLQPQHF. CDR3 DNA sequence: TGTGCCAGCGTACCCAGGGGGCCCTTGCAGCCCCAGCATTTT.

The chain joins TRBV21-1 to TRBJ2-3; the table's TRBD1 call for D was not verified on the DNA. TRBV21-1 is annotated as a pseudogene. The CDR3 covers 15 residues. The CDR3 coding sequence is TGTGCCAGCAGCAATGTTCCAGGGAACACAGATACGCAGTATTTT. This gives the protein CASSNVPGNTDTQYF.

This clonotype was counted between two and nine times. J is TRBJ2-1 and V is TRBV24-1, with 7 bases fitting TRBD1. There are 16 residues in the CDR3. Germline V gives CDR1 KGHDR, CDR2 SFDVKD. Losses at the gene ends were 5 bases for V and 0 bases for J; bases not matched to a gene: 6. The CDR3 is CATSGAQGSSYNEQFF. In nucleotides, the CDR3 is TGTGCCACCAGTGGCGCACAGGGGAGCTCCTACAATGAGCAGTTCTTC.

J is TRBJ2-7 and V is TRBV29-1; 10 positions match TRBD1. V gave up 5 bases and J gave up 2 bases; unmatched junction bases: 6. In germline, CDR1 is SQVTM, CDR2 ANQGSEA. The CDR3 runs 14 residues. The DNA of the CDR3 is TGCAGCGTTACTCGACAGGGGGCTACCTACGAGCAGTACTTC. This gives the protein CSVTRQGATYEQYF.

The chain joins TRBV27 to TRBJ2-4; 14 nucleotides line up with TRBD2. The CDR3 covers 19 residues. Trimming took 5 bases from V and 1 from J; bases not matched to a gene: 10. Germline assignment: CDR1 MNHEY and CDR2 SMNVEV (reference sequence). Written as DNA, the CDR3 is TGTGCCAGCAGTCAAGGGACTAGCGGGGGCCCAATGGCCAAAAACATTCAGTACTTC. Residues: CASSQGTSGGPMAKNIQYF.

Turning to this clonotype: A much bigger clone sits one base away, suggesting this may be a read error. The V call is TRBV7-2, the J call TRBJ2-7; D is unresolved. The CDR3 runs 12 residues. Germline CDR1 SGHTA, CDR2 FQGNSA. V was trimmed by 3 bases and J by 2 bases, leaving 5 bases between them. The CDR3 region is CASSFDPYEQYF. CDR3 DNA sequence: TGTGCCAGCAGCTTCGACCCCTACGAGCAGTACTTC. Using reference TRBV7-2 and TRBJ2-7 for the parts outside the CDR3, the full variable domain is GAGVSQSPSNKVTEKGKDVELRCDPISGHTALYWYRQSLGQGLEFLIYFQGNSAPDKSGLPSDRFSAERTGGSVSTLTIQRTQQEDSAVYLCASSFDPYEQYFGPGTRLTVT.

A few counts support this clonotype. The chain employs TRBV28 and TRBJ2-3, with unresolved D. Trimming cost V 3 bases and J 8 bases, with 15 bases left between them. The CDR3 has 14 residues. Germline V CDR1 and CDR2: MDHEN, SYDVKM. The CDR3 coding sequence is TGTGCCAGCAGTTTCCCCCTTAAGGCCGGTACGCAGTATTTT. This gives the protein CASSFPLKAGTQYF.

This clonotype was counted only a few times. The chain uses TRBV19 and TRBJ1-1; 9 bases agree with TRBD1. After removal of 10 bases from V and 0 bases from J, the junction contained 9 bases not matched to a gene. The V gene's germline CDR1 is LNHDA and CDR2 SQIVND (reference sequence). The CDR3 length is 15 residues. CDR3 sequence reads: CATLRDRAMNTEAFF. In DNA form, the CDR3 reads TGTGCCACCCTCCGGGACAGGGCTATGAACACTGAAGCTTTCTTT.

This clonotype was observed a handful of times. V usage is TRBV27 and J usage is TRBJ2-7; D remains ambiguous. Germline CDR1 and CDR2: MNHEY and SMNVEV (reference sequence). The CDR3 runs 17 residues. V dropped 2 bases and J dropped 2 bases, with 19 bases sitting between them. The CDR3 loop is CASSLSPWAMLTYEQYF. In DNA, the CDR3 is TGTGCCAGCAGTTTAAGTCCTTGGGCCATGCTAACCTACGAGCAGTACTTC.

This clonotype was counted only a few times. V is TRBV9 and J is TRBJ1-2; a possible D gene is TRBD1 (5 bases). V dropped 3 bases and J dropped 4 bases, with 10 bases sitting between them. The CDR3 has 13 residues. Germline V gene lookup returns CDR1 SGDLS and CDR2 YYNGEE. The CDR3 loop reads CASSGTGIYGYTF. As DNA, the CDR3 is TGTGCCAGCAGCGGAACAGGAATCTATGGCTACACCTTC.

There are a few counts of this clonotype. J is TRBJ2-7 and V is TRBV18; 9 bases align to TRBD2. Per germline, CDR1 KGHSH and CDR2 LQKENI. The CDR3 extends over 12 amino acids. The CDR3 DNA reads as TGTGCCAGCTCACCACCGTTGGGACTAGCAATCGTC. Its translation: CASSPPLGLAIV.

This clonotype was found once. The rearrangement links TRBV20-1 to TRBJ2-1, with 8 bases matching TRBD2. The CDR3 is made up of 15 amino acids. Germline CDR1 is DFQATT and CDR2 is SNEGSKA (reference sequence). Germline trimming cut 2 bases from V and 3 bases from J; bases unmatched to any gene: 6. The CDR3 region has the DNA TGCAGTGCTAGACGGGCCGGGACTAGCTACAATGAGCAGTTCTTC. As protein: CSARRAGTSYNEQFF.

V is TRBV12-3 or TRBV12-4 and J is TRBJ1-6; D is unresolved. Trimming cost V 4 bases and J 6 bases, with 7 bases left between them. The length of the CDR3 is 13 residues. In DNA form, the CDR3 reads TGTGCCAGCAGTTCCCAGGTTAATTCACCCCTCCACTTT. Protein: CASSSQVNSPLHF.

The chain couples TRBV7-9 to TRBJ2-7; the D gene is possibly TRBD1 (6 bases). CDR3 length equals 15 residues. Germline loops: CDR1 SEHNR, CDR2 FQNEAQ (reference sequence). V was shortened by 1 base and J by 0 bases, with 10 bases between the two germline ends. The CDR3 protein is CASSLGDTTSYEQYF. CDR3 coding DNA: TGTGCCAGCAGCTTAGGGGACACGACCTCCTACGAGCAGTACTTC.

This clonotype was recorded a few times. The genes are TRBV12-3 or TRBV12-4 and TRBJ1-3; D unclear. The CDR3 sequence is 14 residues long. Trimming removed 1 base from V and 3 bases from J, with 7 bases in between. The CDR3 region is CASSLVEYGNTIYF. CDR3 DNA: TGTGCCAGCAGTTTAGTAGAATATGGAAACACCATATATTTT.

There are many counts of this clonotype. The V call is TRBV15, the J call TRBJ2-1, with D tentatively TRBD1 (5 bases). The CDR3 has 14 residues. Trimming cost V 2 bases and J 5 bases, with 10 bases left between them. Germline V gene data show CDR1 as LNHNV and CDR2 as YYDKDF (reference sequence). CDR3 loop: CATSRNRNDNEQFF. CDR3 DNA: TGTGCCACCAGCAGAAACAGGAACGACAATGAGCAGTTCTTC.

This clonotype was detected only a few times. The CDR3 DNA reads as TGCAGCACGGACGGGAGGGCCAACAACAATGAGCAGTTCTTC. As protein: CSTDGRANNNEQFF. J is TRBJ2-1 and V is TRBV20-1, with 8 bases matching TRBD2. There are 14 residues in the CDR3. Germline assignment: CDR1 DFQATT and CDR2 SNEGSKA (reference sequence).

This clonotype was detected only a few times. This chain links TRBV7-6 with TRBJ2-1; possibly TRBD1 for D (5 bases). CDR1 is SGHVS, CDR2 FNYEAQ, per germline. This CDR3 region has 16 residues. V lost 5 bases, J lost 0 bases, and 14 bases lay in between. CDR3 residues: CASSPRYRSSYNEQFF. The CDR3 DNA reads TGTGCCAGCAGCCCCCGGTACAGGAGCTCCTACAATGAGCAGTTCTTC.

V gene TRBV6-5 combines with J gene TRBJ2-5; D may correspond to TRBD1 or TRBD2 (6 bases each). CDR3 length: 13 amino acids. V was trimmed by 6 bases and J by 4 bases, leaving 12 bases between them. Germline loops: CDR1 MNHEY, CDR2 SVGAGI. CDR3 nucleotide sequence: TGTGCCAGCAGATCTTGGGGGGCAGAGACCCAGTACTTC. Protein product: CASRSWGAETQYF.

The table lists this clonotype with a few counts. V and J are TRBV7-3 and TRBJ1-2; D is perhaps TRBD1 (5 bases). The CDR3 has 15 residues. Germline V gene data show CDR1 as SGHTA and CDR2 as FQGTGA. V dropped 3 bases and J dropped 6 bases, with 17 bases sitting between them. The CDR3 protein is CASSLSPNVGHGYTF. The DNA for the CDR3 is TGTGCCAGCAGCTTGAGTCCCAACGTGGGGCATGGCTACACCTTC.

This clonotype came up many times. The J gene is TRBJ2-3, the V gene TRBV4-1, with D uncertain. CDR1 and CDR2 (germline): MGHRA, YSYEKL. The CDR3 runs 12 residues. The V gene lost 5 bases and the J gene lost 2 bases, with 5 bases spanning the gap. The CDR3 nucleotides are TGCGCCAGCAGCGGGGACACAGATACGCAGTATTTT. Translating gives CASSGDTDTQYF.

This clonotype was seen a few times. This chain connects TRBV5-1 to TRBJ1-4, with D tentatively TRBD1 (5 bases). CDR1 and CDR2 from the germline V gene are SGHRS and YFSETQ. The CDR3 contains 16 residues. The V end lost 3 bases, the J end lost 4 bases, and 16 bases lay between the germline ends. The CDR3 region is CASSSGLGQNNEKLFF. The CDR3 DNA follows: TGCGCCAGCAGCTCAGGGTTGGGGCAGAATAATGAAAAACTGTTTTTT.

This clonotype has a handful of counts. The V call is TRBV4-3, the J call TRBJ2-1; a weak D match, TRBD2 (6 bases). Per germline, CDR1 LGHNA and CDR2 YSLEER. With 3 bases removed from V and 4 bases from J, the gap between germline ends came to 7 bases. The CDR3 consists of 13 residues. For the CDR3, the DNA is TGCGCCAGCAGCCAGGCGGGGTACAATGAGCAGTTCTTC. Residues: CASSQAGYNEQFF.